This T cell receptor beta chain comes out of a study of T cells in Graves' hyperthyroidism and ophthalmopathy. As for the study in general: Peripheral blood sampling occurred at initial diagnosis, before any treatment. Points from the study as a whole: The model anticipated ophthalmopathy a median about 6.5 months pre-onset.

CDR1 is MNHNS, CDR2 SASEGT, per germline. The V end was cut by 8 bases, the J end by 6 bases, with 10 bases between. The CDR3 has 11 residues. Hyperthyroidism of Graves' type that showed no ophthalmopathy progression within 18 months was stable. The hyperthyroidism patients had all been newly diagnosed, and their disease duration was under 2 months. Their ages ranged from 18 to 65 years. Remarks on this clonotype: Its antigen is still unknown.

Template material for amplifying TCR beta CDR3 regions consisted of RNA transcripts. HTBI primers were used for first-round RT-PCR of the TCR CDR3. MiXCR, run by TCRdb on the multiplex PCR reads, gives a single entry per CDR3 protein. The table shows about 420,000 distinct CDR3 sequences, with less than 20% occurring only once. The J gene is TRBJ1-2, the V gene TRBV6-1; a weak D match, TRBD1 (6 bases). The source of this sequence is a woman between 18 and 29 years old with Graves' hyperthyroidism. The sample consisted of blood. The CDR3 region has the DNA TGTGCCAGCGGTCACAGGGATGGCTACACCTTC. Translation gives CASGHRDGYTF.